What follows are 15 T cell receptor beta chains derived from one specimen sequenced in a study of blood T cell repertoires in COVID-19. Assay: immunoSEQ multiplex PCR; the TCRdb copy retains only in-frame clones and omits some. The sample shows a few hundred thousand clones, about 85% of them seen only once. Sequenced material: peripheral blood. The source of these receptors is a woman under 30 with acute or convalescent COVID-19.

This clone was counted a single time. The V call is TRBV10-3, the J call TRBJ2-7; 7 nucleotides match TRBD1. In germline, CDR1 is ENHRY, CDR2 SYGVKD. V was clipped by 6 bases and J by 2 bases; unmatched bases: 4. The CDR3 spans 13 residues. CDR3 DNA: TGTGCCATCAGCCGGGACAGAACCTACGAGCAGTACTTC. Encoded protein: CAISRDRTYEQYF.

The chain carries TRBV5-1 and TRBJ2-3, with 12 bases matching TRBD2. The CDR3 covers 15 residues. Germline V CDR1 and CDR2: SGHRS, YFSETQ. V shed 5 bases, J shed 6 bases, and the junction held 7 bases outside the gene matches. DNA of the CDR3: TGCGCCAGCAGGACTAGCGGGAGTGGTCGGGATACGCAGTATTTT. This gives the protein CASRTSGSGRDTQYF. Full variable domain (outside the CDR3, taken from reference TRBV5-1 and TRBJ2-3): KAGVTQTPRYLIKTRGQQVTLSCSPISGHRSVSWYQQTPGQGLQFLFEYFSETQRNKGNFPGRFSGRQFSNSRSEMNVSTLELGDSALYLCASRTSGSGRDTQYFGPGTRLTVL.

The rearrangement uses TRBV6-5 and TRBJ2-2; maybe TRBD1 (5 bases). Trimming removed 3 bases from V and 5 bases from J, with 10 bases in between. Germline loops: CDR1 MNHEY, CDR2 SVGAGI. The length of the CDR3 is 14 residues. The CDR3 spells CASSYNRQTGELFF. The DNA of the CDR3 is TGTGCCAGCAGTTATAACCGACAGACCGGGGAGCTGTTTTTT.

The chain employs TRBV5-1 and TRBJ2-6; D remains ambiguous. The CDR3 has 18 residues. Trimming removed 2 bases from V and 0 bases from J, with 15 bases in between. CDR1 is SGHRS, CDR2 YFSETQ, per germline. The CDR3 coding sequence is TGCGCCAGCAGCTTTTCCCGAGGCACTACCTCTGGGGCCAACGTCCTGACTTTC. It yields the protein CASSFSRGTTSGANVLTF.

The CDR3 bases are TGTGCCAGCAGCTTAGAAGGGGCAGGAGCCCCCTCTGGAAACACCATATATTTT. This encodes CASSLEGAGAPSGNTIYF. The chain combines TRBV7-9 with TRBJ1-3, with TRBD1 as a possible D gene (5 bases). CDR3 size: 18 residues. Germline CDR1 reads SEHNR; CDR2 reads FQNEAQ (reference sequence). The V end lost 1 base, the J end lost 0 bases, and 16 bases lay between the germline ends.

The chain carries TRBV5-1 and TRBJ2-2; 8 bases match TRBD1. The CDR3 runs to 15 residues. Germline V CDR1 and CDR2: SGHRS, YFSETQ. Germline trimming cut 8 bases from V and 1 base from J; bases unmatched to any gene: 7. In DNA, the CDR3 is TGCGCCAGTTGGAAGGGGACAGGGAACACCGGGGAGCTGTTTTTT. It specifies CASWKGTGNTGELFF.

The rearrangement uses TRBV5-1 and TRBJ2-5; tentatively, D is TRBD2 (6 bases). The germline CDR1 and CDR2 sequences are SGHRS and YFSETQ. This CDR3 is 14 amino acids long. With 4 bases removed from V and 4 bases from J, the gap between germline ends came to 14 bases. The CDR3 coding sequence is TGCGCCAGCAGCGACACCGGAGGGGCAGAGACCCAGTACTTC. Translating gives CASSDTGGAETQYF.

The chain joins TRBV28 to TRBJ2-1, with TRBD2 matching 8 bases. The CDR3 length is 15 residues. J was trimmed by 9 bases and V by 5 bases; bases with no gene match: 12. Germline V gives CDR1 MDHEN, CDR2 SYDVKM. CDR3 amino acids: CASSGFKREFGEQFF. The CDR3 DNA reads TGTGCCAGCAGTGGTTTCAAGCGGGAGTTCGGTGAGCAGTTCTTC.

CDR3 bases: TGTGCCAGCAGCCCCCATATTAATTTCGGCGAGCAGTACTTC. As protein: CASSPHINFGEQYF. The rearrangement joins TRBV9 to TRBJ2-7; D not certain. V gave up 4 bases and J gave up 6 bases, with 17 bases separating them. Germline V CDR1 and CDR2: SGDLS, YYNGEE. CDR3 length: 14 residues.

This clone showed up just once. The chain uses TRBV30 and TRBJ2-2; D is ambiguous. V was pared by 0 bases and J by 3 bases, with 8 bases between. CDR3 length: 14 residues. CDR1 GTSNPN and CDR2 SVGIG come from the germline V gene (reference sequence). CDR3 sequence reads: CAWSVRLDTGELFF. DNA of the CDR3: TGTGCCTGGAGTGTACGGTTGGACACCGGGGAGCTGTTTTTT.

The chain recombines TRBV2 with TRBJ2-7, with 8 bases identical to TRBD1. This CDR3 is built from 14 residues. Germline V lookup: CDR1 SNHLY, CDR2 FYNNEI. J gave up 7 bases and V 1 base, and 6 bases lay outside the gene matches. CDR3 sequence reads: CASSEVGQGGEQYF. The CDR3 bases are TGTGCCAGCAGTGAAGTAGGACAGGGTGGGGAGCAGTACTTC.

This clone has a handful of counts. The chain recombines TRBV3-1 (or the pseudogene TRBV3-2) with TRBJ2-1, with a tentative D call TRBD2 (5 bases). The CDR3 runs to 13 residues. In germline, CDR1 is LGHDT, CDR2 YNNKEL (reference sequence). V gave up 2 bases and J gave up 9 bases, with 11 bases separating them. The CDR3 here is CASSQRLEGEQFF. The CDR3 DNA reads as TGTGCCAGCAGCCAACGGCTAGAGGGTGAGCAGTTCTTC.

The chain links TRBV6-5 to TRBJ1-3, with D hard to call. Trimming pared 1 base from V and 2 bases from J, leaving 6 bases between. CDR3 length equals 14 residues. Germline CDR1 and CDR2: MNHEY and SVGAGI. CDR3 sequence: CASSYFSAGNTIYF. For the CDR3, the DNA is TGTGCCAGCAGTTACTTCTCAGCTGGAAACACCATATATTTT.

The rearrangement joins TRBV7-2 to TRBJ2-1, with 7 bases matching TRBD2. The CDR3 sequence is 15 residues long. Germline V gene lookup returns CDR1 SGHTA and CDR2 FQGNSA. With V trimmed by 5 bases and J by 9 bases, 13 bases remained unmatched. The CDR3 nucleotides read TGTGCCAGCAGCCCCACGAGGACTAGTTTAACTGAGCAGTTCTTC. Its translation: CASSPTRTSLTEQFF.

CDR3 sequence (DNA): TGTGCCAGCAGCTTAGACAGGGAGGGGTCTGAAGCTTTCTTT. Encoded protein: CASSLDREGSEAFF. This chain links TRBV13 with TRBJ1-1, with a weak D call TRBD1 (6 bases). The V end was cut by 1 base, the J end by 6 bases, with 12 bases between. This CDR3 comprises 14 residues. Germline assignment: CDR1 PRHDT and CDR2 FYEKMQ (reference sequence).